This passage covers 5 T cell receptor beta chains from one sample sequenced in a study of CXCR3-negative and CXCR3-positive naive CD8 T cells. General study findings and limits: Comparison of naive cells showed more hydrophobic TRB CDR3s in CXCR3-positive than in CXCR3-negative naive cells.

Antigens for these TCRs are unknown. The method, 5' RACE with UMI labels, was used to prepare the TRB cDNA libraries. TCRdb re-called the 5' RACE reads and catalogs CDR3 proteins one per entry, DNA excluded. Its clone listing holds about 53,000 distinct CDR3 sequences. Material for sequencing was naive CXCR3+ CD8+ T cells from blood. As to subset: CD45RO-CCR7+CD27+CD95- naive CD8+ T cells expressing CXCR3 (TNR3+). These receptors were collected from a human donor in good health. Some clones in this sample may be carry-over from other donors' samples.

The CDR3 spells CASRTRYTATDTQYF. This chain joins TRBV6-5 and TRBJ2-3. The germline gives CDR1 MNHEY, CDR2 SVGAGI. This CDR3 is 15 amino acids long.

This chain joins TRBV6-4 and TRBJ2-1; TCRdb designates TRBD1, a call that cannot be tested without DNA. This CDR3 region has 16 residues. Germline V gene data show CDR1 as MRHNA and CDR2 as SNTAGT. This chain's CDR3 is CASSDTRESSYNEQFF.

The gene calls are TRBV12-3 or TRBV12-4 and TRBJ2-1; TCRdb calls TRBD1, which cannot be checked without DNA. This CDR3 contains 16 residues. This CDR3 is CASSPPGSPSYNEQFF.

This sequence joins TRBV19 and TRBJ1-5. The CDR3 length is 14 residues. Germline CDR1 reads LNHDA; CDR2 reads SQIVND (reference sequence). The CDR3 here is CASSMAKGLQPQHF.

This rearrangement joins TRBV7-9 to TRBJ2-5; TCRdb indicates TRBD2, and absent DNA this call remains unverified. In germline, CDR1 is SEHNR, CDR2 FQNEAQ (reference sequence). The CDR3 is 15 amino acids. The CDR3 reads CASSSVGAGPETQYF.